This entry describes one TCR beta chain. Antigen: not known. Naivety among CD8 cells was defined by CD45RO negativity and positive CCR7 selection, thereby excluding terminally differentiated effector memory CD45RA+ cells. This specimen belongs to a study of shared clonotypes between healthy human individuals. TCRdb's copy holds only in-frame clones and misses some; the assay was immunoSEQ multiplex PCR. The sample holds some 2,100,000 clones; roughly 91% are singletons and the top ten take around 1.7%. Overall study results and limits: Memory subsets had estimated richness that was generally smaller than that of naive subsets.

Material: naive CD8+ T cells from PBMCs. The sequence was obtained from a man in his late teens or twenties in good health. Some clones in this sample may be carry-over from other donors' samples.

The CDR3 nucleotides are TGTGCCAGCAAGGCGGTCAGGGGATTACAGGGTGAGCAGTACTTC. This translates into CASKAVRGLQGEQYF. This rearrangement joins TRBV6-5 to TRBJ2-7; possible D gene TRBD1, 6 bases. The germline gives CDR1 MNHEY, CDR2 SVGAGI. V lost 7 bases, J lost 7 bases, and 23 bases lay in between. There are 15 residues in the CDR3.